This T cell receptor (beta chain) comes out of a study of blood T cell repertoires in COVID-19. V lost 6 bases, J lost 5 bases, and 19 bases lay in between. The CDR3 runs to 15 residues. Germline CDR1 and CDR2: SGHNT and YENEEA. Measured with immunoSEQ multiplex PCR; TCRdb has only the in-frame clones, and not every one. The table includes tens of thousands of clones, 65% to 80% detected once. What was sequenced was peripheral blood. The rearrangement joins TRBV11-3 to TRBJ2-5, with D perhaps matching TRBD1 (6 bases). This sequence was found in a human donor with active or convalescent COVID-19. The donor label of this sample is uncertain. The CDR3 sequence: CASSSTGSYAETQYF. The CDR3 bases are TGTGCCAGCAGTTCAACAGGGTCGTACGCGGAGACCCAGTACTTC.